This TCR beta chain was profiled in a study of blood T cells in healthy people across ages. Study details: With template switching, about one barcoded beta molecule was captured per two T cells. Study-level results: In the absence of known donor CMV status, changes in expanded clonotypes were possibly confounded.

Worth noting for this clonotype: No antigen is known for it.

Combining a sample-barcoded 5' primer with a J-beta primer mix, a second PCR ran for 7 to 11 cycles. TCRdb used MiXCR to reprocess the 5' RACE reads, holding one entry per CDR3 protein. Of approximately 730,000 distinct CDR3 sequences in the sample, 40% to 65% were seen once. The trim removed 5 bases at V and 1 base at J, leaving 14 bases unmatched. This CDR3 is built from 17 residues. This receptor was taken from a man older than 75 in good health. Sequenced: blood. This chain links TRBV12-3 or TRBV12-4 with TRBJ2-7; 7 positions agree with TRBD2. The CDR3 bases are TGTGCCAGCAGTCCCCCCCCAGCGGGACTACATTCCTACGAGCAGTACTTC. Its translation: CASSPPPAGLHSYEQYF.